Below, 5 T cell receptor beta chains from the same sample are listed, as sequenced in a study of blood T cell repertoires in COVID-19. Sequencing used immunoSEQ multiplex PCR; TCRdb keeps in-frame clones, though not all of them. The profile covers roughly 53,000 clones, with 90% to 95% appearing a single time and approximately 3% taken by the ten largest. Source material: peripheral blood. The source is a human donor in a cohort sampled during active COVID-19.

In this sample, this clone turned up once. The chain links TRBV27 to TRBJ1-1; D is perhaps TRBD1 (6 bases). Trimming shortened V by 5 bases and J by 7 bases, and 20 bases separated the two germline ends. Germline V CDR1 and CDR2: MNHEY, SMNVEV (reference sequence). This CDR3 is 15 amino acids long. CDR3 sequence reads: CASSVREGGTIEAFF. CDR3 coding DNA: TGTGCCAGCAGTGTCCGGGAGGGGGGAACAATTGAAGCTTTCTTT.

This rearrangement joins TRBV18 to TRBJ2-7; D is perhaps TRBD2 (6 bases). CDR3 length equals 13 residues. The V end was cut by 0 bases, the J end by 7 bases, with 10 bases between. CDR1 KGHSH and CDR2 LQKENI come from the germline V gene. DNA for the CDR3: TGTGCCAGCTCACCACCGGCTGGGGGGGAGCAGTACGTC. Encoded protein: CASSPPAGGEQYV.

The chain links TRBV4-1 to TRBJ2-5; TRBD2 aligns across 9 bases. After removal of 1 base from V and 1 base from J, the junction contained 10 bases not matched to a gene. Per the germline V gene, CDR1 is MGHRA and CDR2 is YSYEKL. The CDR3 sequence is 18 residues long. The CDR3 sequence: CASSQGPLSGGAQETQYF. DNA of the CDR3: TGCGCCAGCAGCCAAGGACCCCTTAGCGGGGGAGCCCAAGAGACCCAGTACTTC.

This clone was seen only a few times. The chain employs TRBV5-8 and TRBJ1-5; no firm D call. Trimming removed 7 bases from V and 4 bases from J, with 15 bases in between. This CDR3 spans 14 amino acids. The germline CDR1 and CDR2 sequences are SGHTS and YDEGEE. This chain's CDR3 is CASRDTPGNQPQHF. The CDR3 DNA is TGTGCCAGCCGAGACACACCAGGTAATCAGCCCCAGCATTTT.

This chain joins TRBV4-2 and TRBJ1-5; 9 nucleotides match TRBD1. CDR1 is LGHNA and CDR2 is YNFKEQ in the germline V gene. The V segment lost 4 bases and the J segment 3 bases; nucleotides outside the gene matches: 4. This CDR3 has 15 amino acids. The CDR3 is CASSPGDRDNQPQHF. The DNA for the CDR3 is TGTGCCAGCAGCCCCGGGGACAGGGACAATCAGCCCCAGCATTTT.